Following are 22 T cell receptor beta chains from one sample sequenced in a study of blood T cells in healthy people across ages. For the second PCR, which ran for roughly 6 to 11 cycles, a sample-barcoded 5' primer and a J-beta primer mix were used. TCRdb used MiXCR to reprocess the 5' RACE reads, holding one entry per CDR3 protein. The table records about 780,000 distinct CDR3 sequences, approximately 59% of them present only once. What was sequenced was blood. These receptor sequences come from a man in his thirties or forties in good health.

In this sample, this clonotype turned up a few times. The CDR3 region has the DNA TGCAGTGCTAGAGATCTCGGCAGGGGCGGAGGCTACACCTTC. Protein: CSARDLGRGGGYTF. The chain carries TRBV20-1 and TRBJ1-2, with D perhaps matching TRBD1 (6 bases). Germline V lookup: CDR1 DFQATT, CDR2 SNEGSKA (reference sequence). The CDR3 consists of 14 residues. V was shortened by 0 bases and J by 8 bases, with 16 bases between the two germline ends.

This clonotype came up a few times. J is TRBJ2-5 and V is TRBV27, with 7 bases lining up with TRBD2. V shed 6 bases, J shed 5 bases, and the junction held 9 bases outside the gene matches. The germline gives CDR1 MNHEY, CDR2 SMNVEV (reference sequence). The CDR3 consists of 14 residues. CDR3 bases: TGTGCCAGCAGCCCCGGGACTACCGAGGAGACCCAGTACTTC. It translates to CASSPGTTEETQYF.

The gene calls are TRBV9 and TRBJ2-4; 7 nucleotides line up with TRBD1. The J call may be mistaken, given a closer DNA end match to TRBJ2-7. Germline-derived CDR1 and CDR2 are SGDLS and YYNGEE. The CDR3 spans 14 residues. Written as DNA, the CDR3 is TGTGCCAGCAGCAGGGGTGGGACAGTCTACGAGCAGTACTTC. Amino acids: CASSRGGTVYEQYF.

The chain has TRBV20-1 and TRBJ2-7, with 9 bases lining up with TRBD1. The J call may not be correct, given that the DNA end is closer to TRBJ2-5. Per the germline V gene, CDR1 is DFQATT and CDR2 is SNEGSKA (reference sequence). CDR3 length equals 14 residues. CDR3 loop: CSASGTGTQETQYF. The DNA of the CDR3 is TGCAGTGCTAGTGGGACAGGGACACAAGAGACCCAGTACTTC.

Regarding this clonotype: This may stem from a read error, because a much larger clone lies one nucleotide away. V is TRBV10-3 and J is TRBJ2-6, with D perhaps matching TRBD1 (5 bases). This CDR3 has 17 amino acids. The V end was cut by 3 bases, the J end by 3 bases, with 15 bases between. Looked up from germline, CDR1 is ENHRY and CDR2 is SYGVKD. CDR3 in amino acids: CAISDGADPLGANVLTF. The CDR3 DNA reads TGTGCCATCAGTGATGGGGCAGACCCCCTTGGGGCCAACGTCCTGACTTTC.

This clonotype has just a few counts. The rearrangement uses TRBV4-2 and TRBJ2-1; 7 bases are shared with TRBD2. The length of the CDR3 is 18 residues. Germline loops: CDR1 LGHNA, CDR2 YNFKEQ. Losses at the gene ends were 4 bases for V and 0 bases for J; bases not matched to a gene: 12. CDR3 residues: CASSLLRSGASSYNEQFF. The CDR3 bases are TGTGCCAGCAGCCTATTACGAAGCGGGGCAAGCTCCTACAATGAGCAGTTCTTC.

The chain uses TRBV12-3 or TRBV12-4 and TRBJ2-7; 9 nucleotides align to TRBD1. The CDR3 runs 13 residues. V trimming: 5 bases; J trimming: 7 bases; junction bases outside the gene matches: 6. CDR3 in amino acids: CASSGDRAGEQYF. As DNA, the CDR3 is TGTGCCAGCAGTGGGGACAGGGCGGGAGAGCAGTACTTC.

This clonotype appeared a few times. V and J are TRBV7-9 and TRBJ2-4; tentatively, D is TRBD1 or TRBD2 (5 bases each). The J call may be incorrect, as the DNA end agrees better with TRBJ2-7. Germline V gives CDR1 SEHNR, CDR2 FQNEAQ (reference sequence). The CDR3 contains 13 residues. CDR3 amino acids: CASSLSVGDEQYF. CDR3 DNA: TGTGCCAGCAGCTTATCTGTGGGGGACGAGCAGTACTTC.

The chain employs TRBV5-6 and TRBJ2-7; D perhaps matches TRBD2 (5 bases). V lost 4 bases to trimming and J lost 12 bases, with 20 bases between them. CDR3 length equals 13 residues. Germline-derived CDR1 and CDR2 are SGHDT and YYEEEE. Written as DNA, the CDR3 is TGTGCCAGCAGCGCGGTAACCGAGGGCTTGCGGTACTTC. Residues: CASSAVTEGLRYF.

This chain links TRBV7-2 with TRBJ2-1; TRBD2 agrees at 12 bases. V shed 5 bases and J 3 bases; nucleotides not matched to a gene: 11. Germline CDR1 SGHTA, CDR2 FQGNSA. CDR3 length: 18 residues. The CDR3 DNA is TGTGCCAGCAGCACCAGACTAGCGGGGGCTAGAGTCTACAATGAGCAGTTCTTC. The encoded protein is CASSTRLAGARVYNEQFF.

The rearrangement joins TRBV6-1 to TRBJ2-1; TRBD2 matches at 9 bases. J lost 8 bases, V lost 2 bases, and 10 bases had no gene match. Germline CDR1 MNHNS, CDR2 SASEGT. The length of the CDR3 is 16 residues. This CDR3 reads CASSEFLAGLGYEQFF. The CDR3 DNA sequence: TGTGCCAGCAGTGAATTCCTAGCGGGGTTAGGCTATGAGCAGTTCTTC.

V and J are TRBV9 and TRBJ2-3; D is uncertain. This CDR3 comprises 15 residues. Germline lookup yields CDR1 SGDLS and CDR2 YYNGEE. V was cut by 0 bases and J by 5 bases, with 13 bases left in between. CDR3: CASSVGKGGVDTQYF. Written as DNA, the CDR3 is TGTGCCAGCAGCGTAGGAAAGGGCGGAGTAGATACGCAGTATTTT.

The CDR3 DNA reads TGTGCCACCAGCAGAGATACGCGTCACAATGAGCAGTTCTTC. Translating it yields CATSRDTRHNEQFF. The V and J genes are TRBV15 and TRBJ2-1; unclear D gene. The CDR3 spans 14 residues. In germline, CDR1 is LNHNV, CDR2 YYDKDF (reference sequence). V lost 0 bases and J lost 5, with 8 bases in between.

This clonotype occurred a few times. This chain uses TRBV10-3 with TRBJ1-2; 9 nucleotides align to TRBD1. The CDR3 extends over 15 amino acids. J lost 8 bases, V lost 4 bases, and 11 bases had no gene match. Per the germline V gene, CDR1 is ENHRY and CDR2 is SYGVKD. The CDR3 spells CAISGSTGGAKGYTF. CDR3 coding DNA: TGTGCCATCAGTGGGAGTACAGGGGGCGCGAAGGGCTACACCTTC.

This clonotype came up a few times. V is TRBV6-1 and J is TRBJ1-1; tentative D call: TRBD1 (6 bases). Trimming pared 5 bases from V and 2 bases from J, leaving 12 bases between. Germline assignment: CDR1 MNHNS and CDR2 SASEGT. The CDR3 sequence is 14 residues long. CDR3 nucleotide sequence: TGTGCCAGCAGTATCCGGGACACTAACACTGAAGCTTTCTTT. Encoded protein: CASSIRDTNTEAFF.

The rearrangement uses TRBV5-4 and TRBJ2-1; 7 bases are shared with TRBD1. In germline, CDR1 is SGHNT, CDR2 YYREEE (reference sequence). CDR3 size: 13 residues. V shed 3 bases, J shed 8 bases, and the junction held 5 bases outside the gene matches. The CDR3: CASSCYRGDEQFF. The CDR3 DNA is TGTGCCAGCAGCTGTTACAGGGGCGATGAGCAGTTCTTC.

V and J are TRBV20-1 and TRBJ2-5; the D call may be TRBD1 or TRBD2 (5 bases each). The J call may be mistaken, given a closer DNA end match to TRBJ2-7. The CDR3 runs to 13 residues. The germline V gene has CDR1 DFQATT and CDR2 SNEGSKA (reference sequence). The CDR3 region has the DNA TGCAGTGTTCAACCGGGACCTTCCCACGAGCAGTACTTC. It specifies CSVQPGPSHEQYF.

The sample holds a few counts of this clonotype. V usage is TRBV29-1 and J usage is TRBJ2-3; no definite D call. Per the germline V gene, CDR1 is SQVTM and CDR2 is ANQGSEA. This CDR3 has 10 residues. V lost 7 bases and J 4 bases, leaving 6 bases between the germline ends. For the CDR3, the DNA is TGCAGCGCCCCGGCAGATACGCAGTATTTT. Amino acids: CSAPADTQYF.

V and J are TRBV7-6 and TRBJ2-7; 13 nucleotides match TRBD2. CDR1 SGHVS and CDR2 FNYEAQ come from the germline V gene. J gave up 3 bases and V 5 bases, and 7 bases lay outside the gene matches. The CDR3 covers 16 residues. The CDR3, as DNA: TGTGCCAGCAGCCCACTTGGGACTAGCGGGGACTACGAGCAGTACTTC. As protein: CASSPLGTSGDYEQYF.

The J gene is TRBJ2-5, the V gene TRBV2, with D hard to call. There are 14 residues in the CDR3. The V gene lost 1 base and the J gene lost 3 bases, with 9 bases spanning the gap. The germline CDR1 and CDR2 sequences are SNHLY and FYNNEI. The CDR3 nucleotides are TGTGCCAGCAGTGAAGTGGAATCCGAAGAGACCCAGTACTTC. Its translation is CASSEVESEETQYF.

The sample holds a few counts of this clonotype. V and J are TRBV25-1 and TRBJ2-1; a possible D gene is TRBD2 (6 bases). Trimming took 4 bases from V and 0 from J, leaving 13 bases between them. CDR1 is MGHDK, CDR2 SYGVNS, per germline. The CDR3 totals 16 residues. The CDR3 reads CASSGEAGPSYNEQFF. CDR3 nucleotides: TGTGCCAGCAGTGGGGAGGCGGGCCCCTCCTACAATGAGCAGTTCTTC.

The chain employs TRBV30 and TRBJ2-1; 8 positions match TRBD2. The V gene's germline CDR1 is GTSNPN and CDR2 SVGIG (reference sequence). Trimming removed 3 bases from V and 3 bases from J; junction bases left unmatched: 7. CDR3 size: 15 residues. CDR3 residues: CAWSSRAGGYNEQFF. CDR3 nucleotide sequence: TGTGCCTGGAGCTCCAGGGCGGGGGGCTACAATGAGCAGTTCTTC.